These 10 T cell receptor beta chains share one sample of origin, sequenced in a study of identical twins. Using its own MiXCR run on the 5' RACE reads, TCRdb lists one record per CDR3 protein. Of 250,000 or so distinct CDR3 sequences in the sample, 9.5% to 15% were seen once. The data also belong to a second study, concerning yellow fever vaccine responses in identical twins.

Sequencing was carried out using memory (CD45RO+) T cells sorted from blood. The receptors here all came from a woman aged 18-30 years in good health.

The rearrangement joins TRBV20-1 to TRBJ2-1; 11 nucleotides agree with TRBD2. The CDR3 totals 16 residues. J gave up 2 bases and V 5 bases, and 8 bases lay outside the gene matches. The germline V gene encodes CDR1 DFQATT and CDR2 SNEGSKA (reference sequence). CDR3 nucleotide sequence: TGCAGTGCTGAGGGACCTAGCGGGAGGACCTACAATGAGCAGTTCTTC. Translation: CSAEGPSGRTYNEQFF.

The V call is TRBV7-9, the J call TRBJ2-7; 7 bases match TRBD1. The CDR3 has 13 amino acids. Trimming at V came to 5 bases and at J to 4 bases, leaving 5 bases not matched to a gene. CDR1 is SEHNR and CDR2 is FQNEAQ in the germline V gene (reference sequence). In nucleotides, the CDR3 is TGTGCCAGCAGCCCGGGACAGCGATACGAGCAGTACTTC. Encoded protein: CASSPGQRYEQYF.

This clonotype was seen repeatedly, ten times or more. The chain carries TRBV2 and TRBJ2-7; TRBD1 is a possible D gene (8 bases). The CDR3 covers 13 residues. Germline V gene sequence: CDR1 SNHLY, CDR2 FYNNEI. V lost 5 bases, J lost 3 bases, and 11 bases lay in between. The CDR3 nucleotides read TGTGCCAGCAGTTACAGGGGGGGCTACGAGCAGTACTTC. Translated, it gives CASSYRGGYEQYF.

The V and J genes are TRBV9 and TRBJ1-6, with D unclear. The CDR3 is made up of 14 amino acids. The V gene's germline CDR1 is SGDLS and CDR2 YYNGEE. V gave up 1 base and J gave up 8 bases, with 10 bases separating them. DNA for the CDR3: TGTGCCAGCAGCGTAAGAGGGATGGATTCACCCCTCCACTTT. It translates to CASSVRGMDSPLHF.

Ten or more counts support this clonotype. The chain is built from TRBV12-3 or TRBV12-4 and TRBJ1-6; TRBD1 matches at 7 bases. Trimming removed 3 bases from V and 7 bases from J; junction bases left unmatched: 3. The CDR3 has 14 residues. The CDR3 is CASSLGQKNSPLHF. The DNA of the CDR3 is TGTGCCAGCAGTTTGGGACAGAAAAATTCACCCCTCCACTTT.

In its sample, this clonotype ranks as medium-sized (0.01 to 0.1%). This chain links TRBV12-3 or TRBV12-4 with TRBJ1-2; no clear D gene. Between the trimmed V and J ends, which lost 3 bases and 4 bases, there was a span of 9 bases. The CDR3 has 13 residues. CDR3 sequence (DNA): TGTGCCAGCAGTTTTGGGCCAACCTATGGCTACACCTTC. Protein: CASSFGPTYGYTF.

The V call is TRBV28, the J call TRBJ2-6; either TRBD1 or TRBD2 may supply D (5 bases each). V lost 1 base and J 2 bases, leaving 15 bases between the germline ends. Germline V CDR1 and CDR2: MDHEN, SYDVKM. The CDR3 length is 18 residues. The CDR3 region is CASSLSAGLGAGANVLTF. In DNA, the CDR3 is TGTGCCAGCAGTTTATCGGCAGGGCTGGGGGCTGGGGCCAACGTCCTGACTTTC.

This clonotype has a handful of counts. The chain couples TRBV6-2 or TRBV6-3 to TRBJ2-1; 9 bases are shared with TRBD2. The CDR3 contains 15 residues. V gave up 6 bases and J gave up 3 bases; unmatched junction bases: 6. Germline CDR1 MNHEY, CDR2 SVGEGT. The DNA of the CDR3 is TGTGCCAGCAGATCGAGACTAGCGGACTACAATGAGCAGTTCTTC. Protein product: CASRSRLADYNEQFF.

In this sample, this clonotype turned up a few times. This chain links TRBV7-2 with TRBJ2-5; 7 nucleotides align to TRBD2. The V gene's germline CDR1 is SGHTA and CDR2 FQGNSA. Trimming took 10 bases from V and 1 from J; bases not matched to a gene: 6. The CDR3 loop spans 13 amino acids. The CDR3 region is CATQSGIQETQYF. The CDR3 DNA reads TGTGCCACCCAAAGCGGGATCCAAGAGACCCAGTACTTC.

This clonotype showed up just a few times. This chain uses TRBV6-1 with TRBJ2-2, with D tentatively TRBD1 (5 bases). The CDR3 is 15 residues long. V lost 7 bases and J lost 0, with 12 bases in between. Germline V gives CDR1 MNHNS, CDR2 SASEGT. The CDR3 sequence is CASMRDRTNTGELFF. The CDR3 bases are TGTGCCAGCATGAGAGACAGAACGAACACCGGGGAGCTGTTTTTT.